This note documents a single TCR beta chain sequence. This sample stems from a study of cytotoxic CD8 clonotypes in ibrutinib-treated CLL. Assay used: immunoSEQ multiplex PCR; TCRdb lists only in-frame clones, some missing. The sample consists of around 200,000 clones, 75% to 85% of them appearing once. The receptor was isolated from a human donor with chronic lymphocytic leukemia. The sequencing here drew on PBMCs, taken after 12 months of ibrutinib treatment.

CDR3 amino acids: CASSFINLRRITTQETQYF. The CDR3 nucleotides are TGTGCCAGCAGTTTTATTAACTTACGACGGATTACTACCCAAGAGACCCAGTACTTC. This chain joins TRBV28 and TRBJ2-5; the D is unclear. From germline, CDR1 is MDHEN and CDR2 SYDVKM. The CDR3 is 19 amino acids. The V and J ends lost 3 bases and 1 base respectively, with 24 bases between them.